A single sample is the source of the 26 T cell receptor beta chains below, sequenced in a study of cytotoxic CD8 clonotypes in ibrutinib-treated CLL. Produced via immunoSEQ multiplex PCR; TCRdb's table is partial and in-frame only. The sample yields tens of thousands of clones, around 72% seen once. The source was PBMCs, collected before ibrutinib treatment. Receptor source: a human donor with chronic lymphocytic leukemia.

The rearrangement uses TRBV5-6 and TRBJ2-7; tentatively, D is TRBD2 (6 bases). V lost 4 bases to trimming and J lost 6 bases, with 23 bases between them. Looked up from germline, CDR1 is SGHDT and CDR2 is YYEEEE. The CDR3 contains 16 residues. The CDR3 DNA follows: TGTGCCAGCAGCCCCCTGGAGGGGAGGTCCCCCCTCGAGCAGTACTTC. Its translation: CASSPLEGRSPLEQYF.

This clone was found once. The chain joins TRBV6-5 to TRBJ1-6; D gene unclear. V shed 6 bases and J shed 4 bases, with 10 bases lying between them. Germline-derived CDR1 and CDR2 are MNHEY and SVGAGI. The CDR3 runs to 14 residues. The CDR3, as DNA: TGTGCCAGCAGAGCCGGGCTGTATAATTCACCCCTCCACTTT. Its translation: CASRAGLYNSPLHF.

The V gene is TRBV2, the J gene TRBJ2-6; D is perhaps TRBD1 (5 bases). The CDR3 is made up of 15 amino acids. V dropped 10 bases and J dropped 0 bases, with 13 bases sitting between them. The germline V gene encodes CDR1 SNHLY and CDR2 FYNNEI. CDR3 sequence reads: CATARGFSGANVLTF. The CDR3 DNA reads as TGTGCCACCGCTAGGGGTTTCTCTGGGGCCAACGTCCTGACTTTC.

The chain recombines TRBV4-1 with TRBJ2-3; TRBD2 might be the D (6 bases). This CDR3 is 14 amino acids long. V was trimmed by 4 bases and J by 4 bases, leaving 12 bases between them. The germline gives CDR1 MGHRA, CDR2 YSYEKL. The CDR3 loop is CASSPAGFPDTQYF. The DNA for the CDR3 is TGCGCCAGCAGCCCCGCGGGGTTTCCAGATACGCAGTATTTT.

The CDR3 DNA reads TGTGCCAGCAGCCCGGGACTACTGGATACGCAGTATTTT. Encoded protein: CASSPGLLDTQYF. The V gene is TRBV7-2, the J gene TRBJ2-3; 7 bases agree with TRBD2. With 5 bases clipped from V and 6 bases from J, the junction kept 5 bases outside the gene matches. The germline CDR1 and CDR2 sequences are SGHTA and FQGNSA. This CDR3 has 13 amino acids.

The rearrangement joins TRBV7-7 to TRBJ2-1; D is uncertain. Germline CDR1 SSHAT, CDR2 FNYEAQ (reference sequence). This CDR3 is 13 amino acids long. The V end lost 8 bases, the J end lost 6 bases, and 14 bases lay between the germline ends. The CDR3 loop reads CASGAGVGNEQFF. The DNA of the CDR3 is TGTGCCAGCGGAGCAGGAGTTGGCAATGAGCAGTTCTTC.

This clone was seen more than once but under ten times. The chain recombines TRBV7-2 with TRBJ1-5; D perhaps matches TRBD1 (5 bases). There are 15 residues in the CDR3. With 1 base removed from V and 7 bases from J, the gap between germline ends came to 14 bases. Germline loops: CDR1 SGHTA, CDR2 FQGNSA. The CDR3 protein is CASSLGFQGGQPQHF. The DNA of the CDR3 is TGTGCCAGCAGCTTAGGATTCCAGGGTGGCCAGCCCCAGCATTTT. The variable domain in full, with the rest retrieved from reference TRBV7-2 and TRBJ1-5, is GAGVSQSPSNKVTEKGKDVELRCDPISGHTALYWYRQSLGQGLEFLIYFQGNSAPDKSGLPSDRFSAERTGGSVSTLTIQRTQQEDSAVYLCASSLGFQGGQPQHFGDGTRLSIL.

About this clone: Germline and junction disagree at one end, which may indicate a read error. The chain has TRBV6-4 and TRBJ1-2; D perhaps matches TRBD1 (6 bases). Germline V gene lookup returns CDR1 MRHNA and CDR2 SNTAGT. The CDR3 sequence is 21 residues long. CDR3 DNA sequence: TGTGCCAGTAGTGACGTCCGTCTTTCACCACAGGGAACCTTCATCAACTATGGCTACACCTTC. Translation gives CASSDVRLSPQGTFINYGYTF.

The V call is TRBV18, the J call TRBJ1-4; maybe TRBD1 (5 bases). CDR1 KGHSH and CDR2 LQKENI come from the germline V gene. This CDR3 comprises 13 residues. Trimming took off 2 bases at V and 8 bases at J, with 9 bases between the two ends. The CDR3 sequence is CASSPGEGEKLFF. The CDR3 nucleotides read TGTGCCAGCTCACCAGGAGAGGGGGAAAAACTGTTTTTT.

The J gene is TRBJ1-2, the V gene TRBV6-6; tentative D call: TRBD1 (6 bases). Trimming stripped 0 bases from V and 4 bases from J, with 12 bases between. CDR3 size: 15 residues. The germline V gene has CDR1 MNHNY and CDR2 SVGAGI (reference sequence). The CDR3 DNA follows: TGTGCCAGCAGTTACTCAGAAGGGGGAAGCTATGGCTACACCTTC. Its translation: CASSYSEGGSYGYTF.

DNA for the CDR3: TGTGCCAGCAGCCACGGCCCCCAGGGGAATTCACCCCTCCACTTT. Its protein is CASSHGPQGNSPLHF. The V call is TRBV5-5, the J call TRBJ1-6; D perhaps matches TRBD1 (6 bases). The CDR3 is made up of 15 amino acids. V lost 4 bases to trimming and J lost 7 bases, with 15 bases between them. Per the germline V gene, CDR1 is SGHKS and CDR2 is YYEKEE (reference sequence).

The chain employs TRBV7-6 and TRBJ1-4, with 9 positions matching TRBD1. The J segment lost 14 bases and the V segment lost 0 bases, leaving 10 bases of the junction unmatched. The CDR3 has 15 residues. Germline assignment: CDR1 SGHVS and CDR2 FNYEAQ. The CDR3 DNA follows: TGTGCCAGCAGCTTAGCCGTGGGACAGGGAGGGAATCTGTTTTTT. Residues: CASSLAVGQGGNLFF.

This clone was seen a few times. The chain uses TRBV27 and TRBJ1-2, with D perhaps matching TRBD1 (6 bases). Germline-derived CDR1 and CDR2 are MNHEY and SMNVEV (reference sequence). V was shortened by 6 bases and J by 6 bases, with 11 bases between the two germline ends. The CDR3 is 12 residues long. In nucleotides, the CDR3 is TGTGCCAGCAGGAATACAGGGAATGGCTACACCTTC. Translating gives CASRNTGNGYTF.

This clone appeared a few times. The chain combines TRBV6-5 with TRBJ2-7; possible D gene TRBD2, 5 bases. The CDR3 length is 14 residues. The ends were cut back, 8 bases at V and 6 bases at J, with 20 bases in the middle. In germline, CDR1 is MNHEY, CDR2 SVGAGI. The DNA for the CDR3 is TGTGCCAGCTCTCGACTACCGACGGGTGGCGAGCAGTACTTC. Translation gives CASSRLPTGGEQYF.

CDR3 sequence reads: CASSYEGATKTQYF. In DNA form, the CDR3 reads TGTGCCAGCAGTTACGAAGGGGCGACGAAGACCCAGTACTTC. This sequence joins TRBV6-6 and TRBJ2-5; tentatively, D is TRBD1 (5 bases). Between the trimmed V and J ends, which lost 2 bases and 6 bases, there was a span of 13 bases. CDR1 is MNHNY, CDR2 SVGAGI, per germline (reference sequence). CDR3 length: 14 residues.

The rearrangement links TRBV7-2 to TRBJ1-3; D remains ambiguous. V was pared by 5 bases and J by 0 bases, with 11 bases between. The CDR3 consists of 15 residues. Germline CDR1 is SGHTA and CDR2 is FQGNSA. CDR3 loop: CASSRLQSSGNTIYF. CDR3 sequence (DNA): TGTGCCAGCAGCCGTTTACAGAGCTCTGGAAACACCATATATTTT.

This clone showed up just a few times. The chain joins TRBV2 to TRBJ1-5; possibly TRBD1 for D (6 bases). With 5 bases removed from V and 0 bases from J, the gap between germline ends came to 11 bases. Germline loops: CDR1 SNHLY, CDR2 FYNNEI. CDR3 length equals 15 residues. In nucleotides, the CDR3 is TGTGCCAGCAGTCCTACAGGGAATAGCAATCAGCCCCAGCATTTT. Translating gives CASSPTGNSNQPQHF.

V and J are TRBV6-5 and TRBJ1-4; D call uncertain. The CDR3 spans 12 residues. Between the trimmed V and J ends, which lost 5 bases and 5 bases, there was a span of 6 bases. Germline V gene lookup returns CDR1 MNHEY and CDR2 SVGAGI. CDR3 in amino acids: CASSLRNEKLFF. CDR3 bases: TGTGCCAGCAGTCTCAGAAATGAAAAACTGTTTTTT.

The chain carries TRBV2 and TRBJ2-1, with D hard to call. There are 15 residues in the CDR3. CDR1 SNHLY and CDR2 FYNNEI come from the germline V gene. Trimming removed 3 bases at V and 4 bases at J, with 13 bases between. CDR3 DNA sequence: TGTGCCAGCAGTGACGGATTTGGGCCGTACAATGAGCAGTTCTTC. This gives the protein CASSDGFGPYNEQFF.

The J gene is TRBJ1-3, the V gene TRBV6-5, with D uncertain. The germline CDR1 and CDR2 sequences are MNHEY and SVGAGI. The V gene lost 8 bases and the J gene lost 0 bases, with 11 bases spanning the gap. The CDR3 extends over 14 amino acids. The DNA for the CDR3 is TGTGCCAGCGCCCCGGCCTACTCTGGAAACACCATATATTTT. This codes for CASAPAYSGNTIYF.

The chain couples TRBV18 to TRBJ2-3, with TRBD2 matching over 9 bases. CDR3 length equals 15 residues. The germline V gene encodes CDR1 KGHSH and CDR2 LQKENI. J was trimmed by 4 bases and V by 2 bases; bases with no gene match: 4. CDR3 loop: CASSPGTSFSDTQYF. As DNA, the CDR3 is TGTGCCAGCTCACCAGGGACTAGCTTCTCAGATACGCAGTATTTT.

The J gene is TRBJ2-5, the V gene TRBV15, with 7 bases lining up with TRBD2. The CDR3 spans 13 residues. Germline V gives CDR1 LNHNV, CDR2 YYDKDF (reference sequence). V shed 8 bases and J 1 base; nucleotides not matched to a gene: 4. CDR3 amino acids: CATSGRRQETQYF. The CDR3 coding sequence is TGTGCCACCTCCGGGAGGCGCCAAGAGACCCAGTACTTC.

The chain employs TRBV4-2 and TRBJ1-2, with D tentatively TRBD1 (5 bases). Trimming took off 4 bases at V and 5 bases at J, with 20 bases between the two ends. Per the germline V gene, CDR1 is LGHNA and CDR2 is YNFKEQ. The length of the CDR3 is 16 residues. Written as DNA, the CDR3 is TGTGCCAGCAGCCCCCTGGGGGGTATGACATCGTATGGCTACACCTTC. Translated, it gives CASSPLGGMTSYGYTF.

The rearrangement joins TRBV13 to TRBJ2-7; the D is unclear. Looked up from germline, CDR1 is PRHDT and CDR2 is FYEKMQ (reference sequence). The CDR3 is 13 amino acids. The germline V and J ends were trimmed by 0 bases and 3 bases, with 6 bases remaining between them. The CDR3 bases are TGTGCCAGCAGCTTAGGAGGGTTCTACGAGCAGTACTTC. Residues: CASSLGGFYEQYF.

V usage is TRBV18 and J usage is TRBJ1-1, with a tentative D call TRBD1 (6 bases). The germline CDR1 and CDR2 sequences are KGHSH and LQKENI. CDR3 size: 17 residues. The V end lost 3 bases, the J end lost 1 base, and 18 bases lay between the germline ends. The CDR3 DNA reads TGTGCCAGCTCACCCTTGCCCCTACAGGGTCGGAACACTGAAGCTTTCTTT. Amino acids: CASSPLPLQGRNTEAFF.

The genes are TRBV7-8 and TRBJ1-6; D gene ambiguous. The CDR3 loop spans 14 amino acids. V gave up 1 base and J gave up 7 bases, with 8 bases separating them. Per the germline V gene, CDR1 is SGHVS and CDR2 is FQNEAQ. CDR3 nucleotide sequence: TGTGCCAGCAGCTTAGACAGAAAGAATTCACCCCTCCACTTT. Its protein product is CASSLDRKNSPLHF.